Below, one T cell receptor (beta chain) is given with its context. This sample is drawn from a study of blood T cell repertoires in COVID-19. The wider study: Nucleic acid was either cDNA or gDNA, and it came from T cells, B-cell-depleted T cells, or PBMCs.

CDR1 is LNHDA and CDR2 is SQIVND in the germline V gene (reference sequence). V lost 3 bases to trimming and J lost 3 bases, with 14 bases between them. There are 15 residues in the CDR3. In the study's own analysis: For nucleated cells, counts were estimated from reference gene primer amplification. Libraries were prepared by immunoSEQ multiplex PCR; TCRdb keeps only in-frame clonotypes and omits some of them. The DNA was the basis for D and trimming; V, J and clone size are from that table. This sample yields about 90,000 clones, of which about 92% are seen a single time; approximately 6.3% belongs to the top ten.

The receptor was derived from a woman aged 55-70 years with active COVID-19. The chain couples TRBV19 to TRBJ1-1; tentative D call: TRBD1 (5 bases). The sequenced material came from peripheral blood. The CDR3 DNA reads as TGTGCCAGTAGTATGGTCGCGGGGCGCCACACTGAAGCTTTCTTT. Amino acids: CASSMVAGRHTEAFF.